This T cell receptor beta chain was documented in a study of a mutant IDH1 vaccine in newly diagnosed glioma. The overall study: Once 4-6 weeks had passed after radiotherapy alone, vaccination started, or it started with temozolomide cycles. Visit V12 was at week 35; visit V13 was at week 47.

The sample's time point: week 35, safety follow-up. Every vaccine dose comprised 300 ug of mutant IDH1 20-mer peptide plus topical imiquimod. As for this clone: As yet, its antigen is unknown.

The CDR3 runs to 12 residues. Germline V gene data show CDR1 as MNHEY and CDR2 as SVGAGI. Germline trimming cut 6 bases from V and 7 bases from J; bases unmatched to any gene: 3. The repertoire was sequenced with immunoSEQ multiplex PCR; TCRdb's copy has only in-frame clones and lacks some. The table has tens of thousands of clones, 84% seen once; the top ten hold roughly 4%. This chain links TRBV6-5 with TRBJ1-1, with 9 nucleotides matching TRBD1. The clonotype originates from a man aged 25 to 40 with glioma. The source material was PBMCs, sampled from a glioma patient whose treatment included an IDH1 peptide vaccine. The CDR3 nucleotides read TGTGCCAGCAGGGGACAGGGCCTTGAAGCTTTCTTT. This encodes CASRGQGLEAFF.